This TCR beta chain appears in the sequencing data of a study of technical replicates of blood from a handful of donors. Method: immunoSEQ multiplex PCR; TCRdb's copy keeps in-frame clones and lacks some. The sample has 50,000 to 70,000 clones, 75% to 90% seen once. This TCR was sampled from a human donor in good health. Some clones in this sample may be carry-over from other donors' samples. The sequencing sample was made of PBMCs.

The CDR3 DNA sequence: TGTGCCAGCAGTTACCGACTAGCGGGCCCCTACGAGCAGTACTTC. It translates to CASSYRLAGPYEQYF. V usage is TRBV6-5 and J usage is TRBJ2-7; 10 nucleotides line up with TRBD2. V shed 2 bases, J shed 2 bases, and the junction held 3 bases outside the gene matches. The CDR3 runs to 15 residues. The germline V gene encodes CDR1 MNHEY and CDR2 SVGAGI.